Presented here are 3 T cell receptor beta chains from one specimen sequenced in a study of T-cell memory formation after mild COVID-19 (dated by TCRdb to the early 2020s). Library preparation was by 5' RACE. Sequencing relied on an Illumina NovaSeq 6000. TCRdb took the public reads, trimmed them with fastp at Q25, ran MiXCR for clone calling and kept in-frame beta chains. One record per CDR3 amino acid sequence lists the most common genes and DNA. This sample lists almost 550,000 distinct CDR3 sequences; around 20% were detected once. Approximately 12% of the sample is taken by the ten largest. The sequencing input was PBMCs or a T cell subset sorted from them (not recorded which). All receptors come from an adult woman who had mild COVID-19 (a few samples of this study predate the infection). The sample titles of this study are shuffled in the database, so cell type and time point are left out; the donor was told from shared clones.

This clonotype was seen only a few times. The V call is TRBV24-1, the J call TRBJ2-5; D ambiguous. The CDR3 is made up of 11 amino acids. Germline lookup yields CDR1 KGHDR and CDR2 SFDVKD. Trimming pared 9 bases from V and 1 base from J, leaving 5 bases between. The CDR3 sequence: CATASQETQYF. The CDR3 DNA is TGTGCCACCGCTTCCCAAGAGACCCAGTACTTC.

This sequence joins TRBV7-2 and TRBJ2-5, with 11 bases matching TRBD2. CDR3 size: 16 residues. Germline CDR1 is SGHTA and CDR2 is FQGNSA. The trim removed 8 bases at V and 4 bases at J, leaving 12 bases unmatched. The CDR3 DNA is TGTGCCAGCGGACCAGCTAGCGGGAGGCGGGGAGAGACCCAGTACTTC. Its protein product is CASGPASGRRGETQYF.

The genes are TRBV5-6 and TRBJ2-5; D gene uncertain. V was clipped by 5 bases and J by 1 base, with 12 bases between them. CDR1 is SGHDT, CDR2 YYEEEE, per germline. The CDR3 totals 14 residues. CDR3 loop: CASSSTLSQETQYF. CDR3 sequence (DNA): TGTGCCAGCAGTTCTACGTTGAGCCAAGAGACCCAGTACTTC.